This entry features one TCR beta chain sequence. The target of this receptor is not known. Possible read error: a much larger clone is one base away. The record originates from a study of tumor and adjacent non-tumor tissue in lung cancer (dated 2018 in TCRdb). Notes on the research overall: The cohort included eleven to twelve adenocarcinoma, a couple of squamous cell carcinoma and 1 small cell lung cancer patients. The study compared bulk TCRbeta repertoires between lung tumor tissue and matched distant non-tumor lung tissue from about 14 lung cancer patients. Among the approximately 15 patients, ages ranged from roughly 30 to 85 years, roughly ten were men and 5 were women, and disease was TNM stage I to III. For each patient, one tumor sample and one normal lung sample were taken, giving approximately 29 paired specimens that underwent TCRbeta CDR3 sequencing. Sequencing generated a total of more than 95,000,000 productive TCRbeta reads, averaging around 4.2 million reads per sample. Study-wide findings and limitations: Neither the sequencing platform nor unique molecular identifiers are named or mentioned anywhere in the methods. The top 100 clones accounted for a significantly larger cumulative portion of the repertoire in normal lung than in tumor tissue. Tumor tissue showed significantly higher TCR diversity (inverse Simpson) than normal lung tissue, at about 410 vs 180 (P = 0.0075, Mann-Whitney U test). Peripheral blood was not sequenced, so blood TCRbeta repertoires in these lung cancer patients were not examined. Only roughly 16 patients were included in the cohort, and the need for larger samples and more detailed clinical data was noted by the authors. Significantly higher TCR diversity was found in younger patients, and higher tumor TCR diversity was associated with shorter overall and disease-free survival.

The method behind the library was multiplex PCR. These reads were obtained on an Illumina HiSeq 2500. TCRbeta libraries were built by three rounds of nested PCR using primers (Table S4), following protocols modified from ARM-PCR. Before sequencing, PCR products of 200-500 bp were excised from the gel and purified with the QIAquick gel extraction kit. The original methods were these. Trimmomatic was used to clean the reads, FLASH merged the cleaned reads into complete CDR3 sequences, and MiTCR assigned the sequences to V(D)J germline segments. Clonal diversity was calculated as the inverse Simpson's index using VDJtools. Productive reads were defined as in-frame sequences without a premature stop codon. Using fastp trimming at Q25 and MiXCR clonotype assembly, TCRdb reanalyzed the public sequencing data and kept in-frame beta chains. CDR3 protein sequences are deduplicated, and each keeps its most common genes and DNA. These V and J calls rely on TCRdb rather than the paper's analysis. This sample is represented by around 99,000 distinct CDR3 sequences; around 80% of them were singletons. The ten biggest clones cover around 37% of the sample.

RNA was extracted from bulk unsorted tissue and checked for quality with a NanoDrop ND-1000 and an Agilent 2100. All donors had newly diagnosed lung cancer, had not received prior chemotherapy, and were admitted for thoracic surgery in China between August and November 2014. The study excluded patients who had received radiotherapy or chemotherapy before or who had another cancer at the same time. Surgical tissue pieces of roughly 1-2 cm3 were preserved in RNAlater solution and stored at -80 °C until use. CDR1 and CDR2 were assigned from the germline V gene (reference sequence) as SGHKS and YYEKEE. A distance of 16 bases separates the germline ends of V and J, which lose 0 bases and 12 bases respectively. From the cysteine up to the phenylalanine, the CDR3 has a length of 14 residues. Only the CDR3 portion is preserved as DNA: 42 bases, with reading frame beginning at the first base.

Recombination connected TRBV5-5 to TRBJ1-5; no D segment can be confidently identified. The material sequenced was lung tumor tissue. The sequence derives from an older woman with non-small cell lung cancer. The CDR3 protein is CASSLAAIATVQHF. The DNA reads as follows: TGTGCCAGCAGCTTGGCCGCGATAGCTACGGTCCAGCATTTT.